Listed below are T cell receptor beta chains from one sample, sequenced in a study of T cell responses to AZD1222 COVID-19 vaccine. Generated by immunoSEQ multiplex PCR, the TCRdb table keeps only in-frame clones and is missing some. The sample holds some 140,000 clones, 85% to 90% seen once. Sequenced here: peripheral blood, sampled on day 0 of AZD1222 vaccination. All receptors derive from an adult in good health. CDR3s include the opening cysteine and the closing phenylalanine or tryptophan. The D gene is left open where the match is weak. The size of a clone is reported for some rows only, either as once, few or many, or as a class for expanded clones.

15,NA,TRBJ1-2,NA,TRBV4-1,TGCGCCAGCAGCCAAACGACAGGTGAACACTATGGCTACACCTTC,CASSQTTGEHYGYTF
15,NA,TRBJ1-1,NA,TRBV7-9,TGTGCCAGCAGCTTAGTACAGGGCCGGGCCACTGAAGCTTTCTTT,CASSLVQGRATEAFF
11,NA,TRBJ2-3,NA,TRBV19,TGTGCCAGTAGCGGCGCAGATACGCAGTATTTT,CASSGADTQYF
12,NA,TRBJ2-7,NA,TRBV7-8,TGTGCCAGCCAAGCAGCTTCCTACGAGCAGTACTTC,CASQAASYEQYF
16,NA,TRBJ2-1,NA,TRBV7-9,TGTGCCAGCAGCTTTGGGGCCCCTTGGTCCTACAATGAGCAGTTCTTC,CASSFGAPWSYNEQFF
17,NA,TRBJ2-5,NA,TRBV5-8,TGTGCCAGCACCAACCTCCTGGGGCTCGGGGAGCAAGAGACCCAGTACTTC,CASTNLLGLGEQETQYF
15,NA,TRBJ1-2,NA,TRBV30,TGTGCCTGGAGTCCGGGGGGGTGGGGGAATGACGGCTACACCTTC,CAWSPGGWGNDGYTF
16,NA,TRBJ2-3,NA,TRBV15,TGTGCCACCTCGGTTCGGCGAGGAGTTTCGGCAGATACGCAGTATTTT,CATSVRRGVSADTQYF
13,NA,TRBJ1-1,NA,TRBV19,TGTGCCAGTAGCTCAGGGAGGCATACTGAAGCTTTCTTT,CASSSGRHTEAFF
15,NA,TRBJ1-6,TRBD1,TRBV5-4,TGTGCCAGCAGCGTGGACAGGGGTTTGGATTCACCCCTCCACTTT,CASSVDRGLDSPLHF
14,NA,TRBJ2-7,NA,TRBV9,TGTGCCAGCAGCCCTGGGGCGGAGGGCTACGAGCAGTACTTC,CASSPGAEGYEQYF
14,few,TRBJ1-5,TRBD1,TRBV6-5,TGTGCCAGCAGTTTGGGGACAGGGTTGGGGCCCCAGCATTTT,CASSLGTGLGPQHF
17,NA,TRBJ1-4,NA,TRBV6-1,TGTGCCAGCAGTGAAGCGTTGGGCGGAGGTGGAAATGAAAAACTGTTTTTT,CASSEALGGGGNEKLFF
16,once,TRBJ1-2,TRBD1,TRBV5-1,TGCGCCAGCAGCTCGTGGACAGGGGGGTTTAACTATGGCTACACCTTC,CASSSWTGGFNYGYTF
18,once,TRBJ1-6,TRBD1,TRBV7-2,TGTGCCAGCAGCTCAACTCCGGGACAGTCGGGGGTTAATTCACCCCTCCACTTT,CASSSTPGQSGVNSPLHF
19,NA,TRBJ2-5,NA,TRBV6-4,TGTGCCAGCAGTGACGGTACGTTCTCGGTAAAGGGGCTGCAAGAGACCCAGTACTTC,CASSDGTFSVKGLQETQYF
14,medium-sized,TRBJ1-6,TRBD1,TRBV6-1,TGTGCCAGCAGTGAAGGACAGGGGGCTTCACCCCTCCACTTT,CASSEGQGASPLHF
13,few,TRBJ1-5,NA,TRBV24-1,TGTGCCACCAGTCTTAGTGGCAATCAGCCCCAGCATTTT,CATSLSGNQPQHF
13,NA,TRBJ2-1,NA,TRBV6-2/TRBV6-3,TGTGCCAGCAGTTACTCGAAAGGGGGGGAGCAGTTCTTC,CASSYSKGGEQFF
12,NA,TRBJ2-1,TRBD2,TRBV6-5,TGTGTAAGCGGGAGTCGGTACAATGAGCAGTTCTTC,CVSGSRYNEQFF
15,NA,TRBJ2-1,TRBD2,TRBV24-1,TGTGCCACCAGTGCTAGGCTAGCGGGAGGAAATGAGCAGTTCTTC,CATSARLAGGNEQFF
16,NA,TRBJ1-1,TRBD1,TRBV29-1,TGCAGCGTCCTAACGACAGGGGGTTACGAAAACACTGAAGCTTTCTTT,CSVLTTGGYENTEAFF
11,NA,TRBJ1-6,NA,TRBV14,TGTGCCAGCAGCCAAAGTTCACCCCTCCACTTT,CASSQSSPLHF
14,NA,TRBJ1-1,NA,TRBV2,TGTGCCAGCATCCTGCGACGGGGGGACACTGAAGCTTTCTTT,CASILRRGDTEAFF
13,NA,TRBJ1-4,NA,TRBV4-3,TGCGCCAGCAGCCAAGATCATCAGGAAAAACTGTTTTTT,CASSQDHQEKLFF
16,NA,TRBJ1-2,TRBD1,TRBV9,TGTGCCAGCAGCGAATTACAGGGGGCGGGTGGCTATGGCTACACCTTC,CASSELQGAGGYGYTF
14,NA,TRBJ2-5,NA,TRBV7-2,TGTGCCAGCAGCCTCTACTCGATTCAAGAGACCCAGTACTTC,CASSLYSIQETQYF
15,NA,TRBJ1-4,TRBD1,TRBV3-1/TRBV3-2,TGTGCCAGCAGCCGGGGGACAGGGAGGGATGAAAAACTGTTTTTT,CASSRGTGRDEKLFF
14,NA,TRBJ1-1,NA,TRBV29-1,TGCAGCCTTTGGGGGGGGGCCACGAACACTGAAGCTTTCTTT,CSLWGGATNTEAFF
12,few,TRBJ2-7,NA,TRBV2,TGTGCCAGCAGTCGGTCCTCCTCCGAGCAGTACTTC,CASSRSSSEQYF
13,NA,TRBJ1-3,NA,TRBV19,TGTGCCAGCCGAAACCGGGGATCGGACACCATATATTTT,CASRNRGSDTIYF
15,NA,TRBJ2-7,NA,TRBV5-6,TGTGCCAGCAGGCCATCCGGGACACTCTCCTACGAGCAGTACTTC,CASRPSGTLSYEQYF
12,NA,TRBJ1-2,NA,TRBV5-4,TGTGCCAGCAGTTACCAGGGAAACGGCTACACCTTC,CASSYQGNGYTF
16,NA,TRBJ1-4,NA,TRBV3-1/TRBV3-2,TGTGCCAGCAGCCAATACGGGCAAGGGGCTAATGAAAAACTGTTTTTT,CASSQYGQGANEKLFF
18,NA,TRBJ2-7,NA,TRBV4-2,TGTGCCAGCAGCCAAGAAAGGTCCGGCAGGGGAGCGACCTACGAGCAGTACTTC,CASSQERSGRGATYEQYF
15,NA,TRBJ2-7,NA,TRBV4-2,TGTGCCAGCAGCCAAGAACGGAAGCCCCAGTACGAGCAGTACTTC,CASSQERKPQYEQYF
15,NA,TRBJ1-5,TRBD1,TRBV28,TGTGCCAGCAGTTACCATGTCAGGGGGCGTCAGCCCCAGCATTTT,CASSYHVRGRQPQHF